This T cell receptor beta chain was identified during a study of T cell responses to AZD1222 COVID-19 vaccine. Broader study findings: At baseline, just six or seven AZD1222 recipients tested seropositive.

Data came from immunoSEQ multiplex PCR; TCRdb stores just in-frame clones and leaves some out. The sample gives approximately 140,000 clones, around nine tenths of which show up once; around 5% is in the top ten. With respect to this clone: Its target is unknown.

The CDR3 extends over 16 amino acids. Trimming took 0 bases from V and 2 from J, leaving 14 bases between them. Germline CDR1 reads SGDLS; CDR2 reads YYNGEE. This clonotype originated in an adult in good health. The sequencing here drew on peripheral blood, taken on day 0 of AZD1222 vaccination. The rearrangement uses TRBV9 and TRBJ2-5, with D perhaps TRBD1 or TRBD2 (5 bases each). The CDR3 region has the DNA TGTGCCAGCAGCGTAGGTTCAGGGTGGGAGCAAGAGACCCAGTACTTC. Translating it yields CASSVGSGWEQETQYF. The full variable domain, with the rest looked up from reference TRBV9 and TRBJ2-5, is DSGVTQTPKHLITATGQRVTLRCSPRSGDLSVYWYQQSLDQGLQFLIQYYNGEERAKGNILERFSAQQFPDLHSELNLSSLELGDSALYFCASSVGSGWEQETQYFGPGTRLLVL.